The TCR beta chain under discussion was sequenced for a study of Graves' ophthalmopathy and Graves' hyperthyroidism. Study-level information: Prior to any treatment, peripheral blood was collected at the time of initial diagnosis. Overall study findings and caveats: Blood also harbored most expanded thyroid clonotypes above 0.001 frequency.

For this clonotype: The antigen is not known.

The junction had 3 bases not matched to a gene; V was cut back by 2 bases and J by 5 bases. Germline V gene sequence: CDR1 DFQATT, CDR2 SNEGSKA (reference sequence). The CDR3 extends over 14 amino acids. RNA transcripts provided the template for amplifying TCR beta CDR3 regions. In the first round, RT-PCR was carried out with HTBI primers, and a multiplex PCR formed the second round. TCRdb passed the multiplex PCR reads through MiXCR, listing each CDR3 protein once. The table has about 740,000 distinct CDR3 sequences, 35% to 50% seen once; the top ten hold 44%. The receptor's source is an adult man with Graves' ophthalmopathy. Sample: peripheral blood. The chain links TRBV20-1 to TRBJ2-2, with TRBD2 matching 9 bases. The CDR3 is CSARKAGGTGELFF. The CDR3 region has the DNA TGCAGTGCTAGAAAGGCGGGGGGGACCGGGGAGCTGTTTTTT.